Listed below are T cell receptor beta chains from one sample, sequenced in a study of shared clonotypes between healthy human individuals. Some clones are missing from TCRdb's copy, which holds only in-frame ones; the method was immunoSEQ multiplex PCR. This sample yields fewer than 550,000 clones, of which roughly 85% are seen a single time; approximately 12% belongs to the top ten. Sequencing input: PBMCs. Receptors were obtained from a woman aged 35 to 49 in good health. Some clones in this sample may be carry-over from other donors' samples. CDR3s include the opening cysteine and the closing phenylalanine or tryptophan. A D gene is named only where the DNA matches it firmly. The size field is filled for only some rows; it gives once, few, many or a size class.

v_call	d_call	clone_size	j_call	cdr3_nt	cdr3_aa
TRBV30	-	many	TRBJ1-1	TGTGCCTGGAGCCATAGGTCGGTATTCCAGGGGCCCGCGGGGACTGAAGCTTTCTTT	CAWSHRSVFQGPAGTEAFF
TRBV10-3	TRBD2	-	TRBJ2-7	TGTGCCACCATGACTAGCGGGAGTTACGAGCAGTACTTC	CATMTSGSYEQYF
TRBV7-2	TRBD1	once	TRBJ1-2	TGTGCCAGCAGCTTAGAGACAGGGAGGCGCTACACCTTC	CASSLETGRRYTF
TRBV5-5	-	-	TRBJ2-7	TGTGCCAGCAGCTTGGCCCTGGAAAACTACGAGCAGTACTTC	CASSLALENYEQYF
TRBV4-3	-	-	TRBJ1-1	TGCGCCAGCAGCCGAGGGGTTGGTCCTGGGAGGATGAACACTGAAGCTTTCTTT	CASSRGVGPGRMNTEAFF
TRBV28	-	-	TRBJ1-1	TGTGCCAGCAGTCCTCGGGGGAGCGTGAACACTGAAGCTTTCTTT	CASSPRGSVNTEAFF
TRBV7-9	-	few	TRBJ1-4	TGTGCCAGCAGCTTGGTGTCAGGGGCGGGGGAAAAACTGTTTTTT	CASSLVSGAGEKLFF
TRBV9	-	-	TRBJ2-7	TGTGCCAGCAGCGTAGCTGGGAACATCTACGAGCAGTACTTC	CASSVAGNIYEQYF
TRBV5-4	-	many	TRBJ2-1	TGTGCCACCGGAACCAGGGGCAATGAGCAGTTCTTC	CATGTRGNEQFF
TRBV19	-	-	TRBJ2-3	TGTGCCAGTAGTATAGATCGAAGTCGAACTACAGATACGCAGTATTTT	CASSIDRSRTTDTQYF
TRBV28	TRBD1	few	TRBJ2-7	TGTGCCAGCACCGACAGGGACAGGAACTCCTACGAGCAGTACTTC	CASTDRDRNSYEQYF
TRBV5-4	TRBD2	-	TRBJ2-7	TGTGCCAGCAGGCCATGGGGGAGGGGCTCCTACGAGCAGTACTTC	CASRPWGRGSYEQYF
TRBV7-2	-	-	TRBJ1-3	TGTGCCAGCAGCCCGGACTGGCTCTCTGGAAACACCATATATTTT	CASSPDWLSGNTIYF
TRBV25-1	TRBD2	-	TRBJ2-3	TGTGCCACCGGACGGGAGGATCGGTCGGATACGCAGTATTTT	CATGREDRSDTQYF
TRBV9	TRBD2	-	TRBJ2-1	TGTGCCAGCAGCTGGACTAGCGGGAGATCCTACAATGAGCAGTTCTTC	CASSWTSGRSYNEQFF
TRBV4-1	-	-	TRBJ1-4	TGCGCCAGCAGCCAAAACCTGGGACCCCCGTTTTTT	CASSQNLGPPFF
TRBV10-3	-	once	TRBJ2-3	TGTGCCATCAGCCGACAGGATAAGGGCACAGATACGCAGTATTTT	CAISRQDKGTDTQYF
TRBV7-8	TRBD2	few	TRBJ2-2	TGTGCCAGCAGCTTATTCGTAACCGGGACTAGCGGGAGGCTCACCGGGGAGCTGTTTTTT	CASSLFVTGTSGRLTGELFF
TRBV2	-	-	TRBJ1-5	TGTGCCAGCAGTGAAGAGGGGGATCAGCCCCAGCATTTT	CASSEEGDQPQHF
TRBV4-3	-	-	TRBJ2-7	TGCGCCAGCAGCCAACTAAGGGCCCTCTCCTACGAGCAGTACTTC	CASSQLRALSYEQYF
TRBV6-1	-	-	TRBJ1-2	TGTGCCAGCAGGACAGCCCCTGGCTACACCTTC	CASRTAPGYTF
TRBV7-3	TRBD1	-	TRBJ2-2	TGTGCCAGCAGCTTAACTCAGGGGGCCGGGGAGCTGTTTTTT	CASSLTQGAGELFF
TRBV19	TRBD2	-	TRBJ2-1	TGTGCCAGTAGCCTTTACGGGACTAGCGGATACAATGAGCAGTTCTTC	CASSLYGTSGYNEQFF
TRBV5-6	-	-	TRBJ1-4	TGTGCCAGCAGCTTGGCCGTGGGGAAGAGTGAAAAACTGTTTTTT	CASSLAVGKSEKLFF
TRBV7-9	-	-	TRBJ2-7	TGTGCCAGCAGCCCGGAATCCAGATACGAGCAGTACTTC	CASSPESRYEQYF
TRBV6-5	TRBD1	few	TRBJ1-4	TGTGCCAGCAGTTACTGGACAGGGGACGAAAAACTGTTTTTT	CASSYWTGDEKLFF
TRBV5-8	-	-	TRBJ1-1	TGTGCCAGCAGCTTGTGGGACACGTATGAAGCTTTCTTT	CASSLWDTYEAFF
TRBV5-1	TRBD2	once	TRBJ2-3	TGCGCCAGCAGCTTGACGACTAGCGGGAGCTCTGTAGATACGCAGTATTTT	CASSLTTSGSSVDTQYF
TRBV5-6	TRBD1	few	TRBJ1-1	TGTGCCAGCAGCTCCGGGACAGGGGGAACTACGAACACTGAAGCTTTCTTT	CASSSGTGGTTNTEAFF
TRBV7-9	-	-	TRBJ1-1	TGTGCCAGCAGCCCCCAGGGAAACACTGAAGCTTTCTTT	CASSPQGNTEAFF
TRBV6-1	TRBD1	-	TRBJ2-7	TGTGCCAGCACGACAGGGATCTCTTCCTACGAGCAGTACTTC	CASTTGISSYEQYF
TRBV7-3	-	-	TRBJ2-7	TGTGCCAGCAGCCCAACAGGGGTGGGAGGCGAGCAGTACTTC	CASSPTGVGGEQYF
TRBV6-5	-	-	TRBJ1-2	TGTGCCAGCAGTTACACTGACGGAGGGGAGTATGGCTACACCTTC	CASSYTDGGEYGYTF
TRBV7-3	-	-	TRBJ1-1	TGTGCCAGCAGCTTATCCATAAACACTGAAGCTTTCTTT	CASSLSINTEAFF
TRBV6-1	-	-	TRBJ1-1	TGTGCCAGCAGCCCCTTCCGGACCATGAACACTGAAGCTTTCTTT	CASSPFRTMNTEAFF
TRBV9	TRBD2	-	TRBJ2-1	TGTGCCAGCAGCCTCCTCGCGGGAGGGTTGAATGAGCAGTTCTTC	CASSLLAGGLNEQFF